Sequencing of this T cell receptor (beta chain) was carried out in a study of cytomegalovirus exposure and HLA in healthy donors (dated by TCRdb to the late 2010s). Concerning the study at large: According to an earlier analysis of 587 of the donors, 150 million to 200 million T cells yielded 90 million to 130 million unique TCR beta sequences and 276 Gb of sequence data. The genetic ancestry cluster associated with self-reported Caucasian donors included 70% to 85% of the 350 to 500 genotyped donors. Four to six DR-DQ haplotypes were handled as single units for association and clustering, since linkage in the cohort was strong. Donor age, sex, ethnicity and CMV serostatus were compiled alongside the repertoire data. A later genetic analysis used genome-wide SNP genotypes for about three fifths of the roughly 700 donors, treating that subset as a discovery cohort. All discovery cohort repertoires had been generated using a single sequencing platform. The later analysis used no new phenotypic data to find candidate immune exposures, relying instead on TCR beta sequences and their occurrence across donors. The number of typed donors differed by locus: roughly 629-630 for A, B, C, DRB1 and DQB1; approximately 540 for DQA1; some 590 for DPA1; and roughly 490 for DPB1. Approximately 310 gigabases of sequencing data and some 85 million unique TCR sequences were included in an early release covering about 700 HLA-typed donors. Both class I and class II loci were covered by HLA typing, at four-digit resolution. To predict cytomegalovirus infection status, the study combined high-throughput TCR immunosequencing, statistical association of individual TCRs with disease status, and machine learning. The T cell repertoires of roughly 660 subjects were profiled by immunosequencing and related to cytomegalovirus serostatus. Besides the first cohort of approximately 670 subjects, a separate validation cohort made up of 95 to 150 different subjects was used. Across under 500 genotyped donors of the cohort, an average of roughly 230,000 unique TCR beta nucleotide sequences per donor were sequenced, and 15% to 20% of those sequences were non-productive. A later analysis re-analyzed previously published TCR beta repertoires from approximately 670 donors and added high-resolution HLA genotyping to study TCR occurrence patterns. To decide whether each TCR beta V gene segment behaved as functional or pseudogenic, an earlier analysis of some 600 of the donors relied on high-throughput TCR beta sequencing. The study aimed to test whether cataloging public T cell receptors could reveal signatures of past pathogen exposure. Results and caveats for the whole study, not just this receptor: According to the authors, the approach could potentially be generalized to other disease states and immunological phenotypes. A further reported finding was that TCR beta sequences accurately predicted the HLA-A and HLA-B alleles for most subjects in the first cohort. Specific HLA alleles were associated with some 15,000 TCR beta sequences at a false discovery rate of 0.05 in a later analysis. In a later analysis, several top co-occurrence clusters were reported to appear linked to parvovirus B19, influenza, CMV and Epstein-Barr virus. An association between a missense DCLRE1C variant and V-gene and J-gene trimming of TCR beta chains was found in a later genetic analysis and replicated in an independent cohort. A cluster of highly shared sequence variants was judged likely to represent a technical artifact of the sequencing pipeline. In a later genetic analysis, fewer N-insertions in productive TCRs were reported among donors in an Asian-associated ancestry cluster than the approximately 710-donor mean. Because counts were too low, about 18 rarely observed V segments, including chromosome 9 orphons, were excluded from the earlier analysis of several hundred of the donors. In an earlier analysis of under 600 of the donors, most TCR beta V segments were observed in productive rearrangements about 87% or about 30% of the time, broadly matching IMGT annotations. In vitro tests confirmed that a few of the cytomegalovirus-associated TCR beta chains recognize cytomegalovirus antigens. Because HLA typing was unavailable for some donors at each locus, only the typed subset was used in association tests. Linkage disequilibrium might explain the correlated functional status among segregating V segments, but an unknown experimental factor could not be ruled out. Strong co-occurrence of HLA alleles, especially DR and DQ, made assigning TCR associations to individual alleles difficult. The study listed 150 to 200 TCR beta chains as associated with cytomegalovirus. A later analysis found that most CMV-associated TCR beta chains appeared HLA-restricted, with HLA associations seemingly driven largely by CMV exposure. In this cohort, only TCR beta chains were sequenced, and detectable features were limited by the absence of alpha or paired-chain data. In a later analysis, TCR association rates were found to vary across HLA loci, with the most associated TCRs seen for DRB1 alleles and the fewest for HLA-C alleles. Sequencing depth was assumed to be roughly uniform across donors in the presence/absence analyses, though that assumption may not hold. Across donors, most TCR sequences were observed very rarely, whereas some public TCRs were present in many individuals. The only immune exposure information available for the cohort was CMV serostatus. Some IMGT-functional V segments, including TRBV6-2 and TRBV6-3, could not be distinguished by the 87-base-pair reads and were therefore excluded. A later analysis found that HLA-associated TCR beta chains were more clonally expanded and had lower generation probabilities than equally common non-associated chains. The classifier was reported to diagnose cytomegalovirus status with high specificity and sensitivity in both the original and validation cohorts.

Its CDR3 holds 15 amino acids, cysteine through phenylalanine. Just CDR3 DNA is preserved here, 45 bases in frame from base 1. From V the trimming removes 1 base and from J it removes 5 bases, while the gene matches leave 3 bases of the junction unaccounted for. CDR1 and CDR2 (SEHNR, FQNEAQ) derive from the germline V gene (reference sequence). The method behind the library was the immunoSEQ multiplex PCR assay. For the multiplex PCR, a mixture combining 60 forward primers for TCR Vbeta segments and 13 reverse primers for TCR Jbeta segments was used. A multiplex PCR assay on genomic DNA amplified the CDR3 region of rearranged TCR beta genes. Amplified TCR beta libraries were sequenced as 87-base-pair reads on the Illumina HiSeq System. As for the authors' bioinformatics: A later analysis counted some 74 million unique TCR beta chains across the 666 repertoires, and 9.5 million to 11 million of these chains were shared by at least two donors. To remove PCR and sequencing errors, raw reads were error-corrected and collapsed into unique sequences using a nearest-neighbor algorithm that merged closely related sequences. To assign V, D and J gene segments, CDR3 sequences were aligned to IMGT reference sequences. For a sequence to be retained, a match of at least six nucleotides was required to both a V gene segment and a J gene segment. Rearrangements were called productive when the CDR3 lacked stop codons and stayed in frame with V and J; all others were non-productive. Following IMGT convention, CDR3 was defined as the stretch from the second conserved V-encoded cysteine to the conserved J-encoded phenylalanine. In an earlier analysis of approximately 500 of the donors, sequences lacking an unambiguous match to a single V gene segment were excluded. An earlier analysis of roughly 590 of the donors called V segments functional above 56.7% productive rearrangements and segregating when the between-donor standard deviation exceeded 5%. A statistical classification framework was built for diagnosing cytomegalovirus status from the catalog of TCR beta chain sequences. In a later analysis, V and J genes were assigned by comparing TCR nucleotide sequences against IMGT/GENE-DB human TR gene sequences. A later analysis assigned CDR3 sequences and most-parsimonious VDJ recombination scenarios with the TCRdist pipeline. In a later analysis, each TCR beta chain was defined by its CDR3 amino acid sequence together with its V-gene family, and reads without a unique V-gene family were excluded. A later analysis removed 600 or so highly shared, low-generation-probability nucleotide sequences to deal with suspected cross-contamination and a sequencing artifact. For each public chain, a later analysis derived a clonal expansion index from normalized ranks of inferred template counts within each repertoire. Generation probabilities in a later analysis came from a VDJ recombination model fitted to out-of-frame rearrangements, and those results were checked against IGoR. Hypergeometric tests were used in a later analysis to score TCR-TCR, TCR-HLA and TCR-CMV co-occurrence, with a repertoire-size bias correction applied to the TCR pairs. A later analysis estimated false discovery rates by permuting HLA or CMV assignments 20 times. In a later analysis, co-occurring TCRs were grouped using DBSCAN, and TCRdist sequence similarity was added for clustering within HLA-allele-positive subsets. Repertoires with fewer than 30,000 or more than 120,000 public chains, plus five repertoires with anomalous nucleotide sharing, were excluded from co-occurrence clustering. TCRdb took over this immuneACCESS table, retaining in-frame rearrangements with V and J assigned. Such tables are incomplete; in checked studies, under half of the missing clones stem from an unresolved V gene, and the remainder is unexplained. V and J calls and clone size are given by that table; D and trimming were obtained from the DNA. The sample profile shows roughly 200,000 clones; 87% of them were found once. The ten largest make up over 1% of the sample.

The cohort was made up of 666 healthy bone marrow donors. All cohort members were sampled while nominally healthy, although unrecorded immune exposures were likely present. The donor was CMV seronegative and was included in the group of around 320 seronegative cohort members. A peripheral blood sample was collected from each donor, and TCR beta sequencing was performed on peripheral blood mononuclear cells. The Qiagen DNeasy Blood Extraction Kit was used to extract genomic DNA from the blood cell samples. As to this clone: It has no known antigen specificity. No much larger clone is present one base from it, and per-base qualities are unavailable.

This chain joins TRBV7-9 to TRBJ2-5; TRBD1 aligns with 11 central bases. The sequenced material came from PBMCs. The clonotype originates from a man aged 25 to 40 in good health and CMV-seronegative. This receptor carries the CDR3 CASSLEGDRGETQYF. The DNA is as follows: TGTGCCAGCAGCTTAGAAGGGGACAGGGGGGAGACCCAGTACTTC.